This T cell receptor beta chain comes out of a study of blood T cells in healthy people across ages. A second PCR of 7 to 11 cycles used a sample-barcoded 5' primer and a J-beta primer mix. TCRdb reanalysed the 5' RACE reads using MiXCR and keeps one entry per CDR3 protein. The sample has hundreds of thousands of distinct CDR3 sequences; approximately 50% are singletons. Germline V lookup: CDR1 ENHRY, CDR2 SYGVKD. V was pared by 4 bases and J by 8 bases, with 11 bases between. CDR3 length: 12 residues. The receptor's source is a man in his sixties in good health. The chain joins TRBV10-3 to TRBJ1-2; D remains ambiguous. The sequencing sample was made of blood. The CDR3 DNA sequence: TGTGCCATCAGTGCTAGACAAGGCGGCTACACCTTC. It yields the protein CAISARQGGYTF.